The next 29 T cell receptor beta chains were all read from a single sample in a study of blood T cell repertoires in COVID-19 (TCRdb year 2020). The library was obtained by the immunoSEQ multiplex PCR assay. TCRdb took over this immuneACCESS table, retaining in-frame rearrangements with V and J assigned. Such tables are incomplete; in checked studies, under half of the missing clones stem from an unresolved V gene, and the remainder is unexplained. A total of under 150,000 clones appear in this sample, 80% to 85% of them only once. The top ten clonotypes cover under 20% of the sample. Sequencing was carried out using PBMCs or T cells enriched from blood (not recorded which). The receptors shown here come from a man aged 25 to 45 who had recovered from COVID-19.

In this sample, this clone turned up a few times. The chain links TRBV13 to TRBJ2-3, with D hard to call. CDR3 length: 16 residues. The V gene lost 5 bases and the J gene lost 2 bases, with 17 bases spanning the gap. Germline V gene sequence: CDR1 PRHDT, CDR2 FYEKMQ (reference sequence). The CDR3 here is CASSPAPPSATDTQYF. For the CDR3, the DNA is TGTGCCAGCAGCCCTGCGCCACCTTCCGCCACAGATACGCAGTATTTT.

V usage is TRBV14 and J usage is TRBJ2-7; 7 bases line up with TRBD2. From germline, CDR1 is SGHDN and CDR2 FVKESK. Germline trimming cut 4 bases from V and 1 base from J; bases unmatched to any gene: 4. CDR3 length: 14 amino acids. CDR3 amino acids: CASSRGSGSYEQYF. Here the CDR3 DNA reads TGTGCCAGCAGCCGGGGTAGCGGGTCCTACGAGCAGTACTTC.

The gene calls are TRBV7-6 and TRBJ1-1, with unresolved D. This CDR3 has 15 residues. CDR1 is SGHVS and CDR2 is FNYEAQ in the germline V gene. Trimming stripped 1 base from V and 1 base from J, with 10 bases between. CDR3 in amino acids: CASSLGVSSNTEAFF. In nucleotides, the CDR3 is TGTGCCAGCAGCTTAGGTGTCAGTTCGAACACTGAAGCTTTCTTT.

The rearrangement uses TRBV3-1 (or the pseudogene TRBV3-2) and TRBJ2-5; possible D gene TRBD2, 7 bases. The CDR3 covers 15 residues. V dropped 4 bases and J dropped 5 bases, with 17 bases sitting between them. CDR1 is LGHDT and CDR2 is YNNKEL in the germline V gene (reference sequence). CDR3: CASSPLGGGGETQYF. In DNA form, the CDR3 reads TGTGCCAGCAGCCCCTTGGGGGGGGGCGGGGAGACCCAGTACTTC.

In its sample, this clone was seen once. V and J are TRBV3-1 (or the pseudogene TRBV3-2) and TRBJ2-1; TRBD2 agrees at 10 bases. CDR1 and CDR2 (germline): LGHDT, YNNKEL (reference sequence). The CDR3 is 14 residues long. V trimming: 1 base; J trimming: 10 bases; junction bases outside the gene matches: 4. CDR3 region: CASSQGLAGVEQFF. CDR3 coding DNA: TGTGCCAGCAGCCAAGGCCTAGCGGGAGTCGAGCAGTTCTTC.

The chain is built from TRBV2 and TRBJ1-2; 9 nucleotides line up with TRBD1. This CDR3 has 13 amino acids. J gave up 3 bases and V 6 bases, and 2 bases lay outside the gene matches. Germline CDR1 reads SNHLY; CDR2 reads FYNNEI. CDR3 protein: CASRGDRDYGYTF. In DNA form, the CDR3 reads TGTGCCAGCAGGGGGGACAGGGACTATGGCTACACCTTC.

The table lists this clone with a count of one. The genes are TRBV2 and TRBJ2-7, with 7 bases identical to TRBD1. The trim removed 6 bases at V and 0 bases at J, leaving 8 bases unmatched. The CDR3 extends over 15 amino acids. CDR1 is SNHLY, CDR2 FYNNEI, per germline. The CDR3, as DNA: TGTGCCAGCAGAGAAATGACAGGGAGCTCCTACGAGCAGTACGTC. Translation gives CASREMTGSSYEQYV.

The J gene is TRBJ2-3, the V gene TRBV12-3 or TRBV12-4; 8 nucleotides match TRBD1. J lost 5 bases, V lost 5 bases, and 3 bases had no gene match. CDR3 length: 13 residues. CDR3: CASSNTGGDTQYF. The CDR3 DNA sequence: TGTGCCAGCAGTAACACAGGGGGAGATACGCAGTATTTT.

This chain joins TRBV5-8 and TRBJ1-5, with TRBD1 as a possible D gene (6 bases). Per germline, CDR1 SGHTS and CDR2 YDEGEE. V lost 1 base to trimming and J lost 2 bases, with 10 bases between them. This CDR3 has 15 amino acids. The CDR3 spells CASSLQGLGNQPQHF. The CDR3 DNA sequence: TGTGCCAGCAGCTTGCAGGGGCTAGGCAATCAGCCCCAGCATTTT.

The CDR3 DNA reads TGTGCCAGCAGTACCAGGGGGCTTGGCTACACCTTC. Protein sequence: CASSTRGLGYTF. The V call is TRBV2, the J call TRBJ1-2; 8 bases map to TRBD1. The CDR3 runs 12 residues. Germline V gene lookup returns CDR1 SNHLY and CDR2 FYNNEI. Losses at the gene ends were 5 bases for V and 7 bases for J; bases not matched to a gene: 3. The full variable domain, in which reference TRBV2 and TRBJ1-2 provide the parts outside the CDR3, is EPEVTQTPSHQVTQMGQEVILRCVPISNHLYFYWYRQILGQKVEFLVSFYNNEISEKSEIFDDQFSVERPDGSNFTLKIRSTKLEDSAMYFCASSTRGLGYTFGSGTRLTVV.

This clone has only one observation. The chain employs TRBV10-2 and TRBJ2-3; D is possibly TRBD2 (6 bases). V gave up 6 bases and J gave up 0 bases, with 13 bases separating them. This CDR3 is built from 15 residues. Germline CDR1 reads WSHSY; CDR2 reads SAAADI. CDR3 coding DNA: TGCGCCAGCAGGGGGTGGGAGGCTAGCACAGATACGCAGTATTTT. Encoded protein: CASRGWEASTDTQYF.

This clone came up once. V and J are TRBV7-6 and TRBJ1-1; D remains unclear. The V and J ends lost 4 bases and 1 base respectively, with 13 bases between them. Germline values: CDR1 SGHVS, CDR2 FNYEAQ. This CDR3 contains 15 residues. CDR3 residues: CASSYNGEPNTEAFF. The CDR3 coding sequence is TGTGCCAGCAGCTACAACGGAGAACCGAACACTGAAGCTTTCTTT.

V is TRBV9 and J is TRBJ1-6; weak D call: TRBD1 (6 bases). This CDR3 region has 14 residues. Trimming pared 3 bases from V and 10 bases from J, leaving 14 bases between. Germline values: CDR1 SGDLS, CDR2 YYNGEE. DNA for the CDR3: TGTGCCAGCAGCGGAGGGGGGGGTGGCTCACCCCTCCACTTT. Amino acid sequence: CASSGGGGGSPLHF. The entire variable domain, with the rest obtained from reference TRBV9 and TRBJ1-6, is as follows: DSGVTQTPKHLITATGQRVTLRCSPRSGDLSVYWYQQSLDQGLQFLIQYYNGEERAKGNILERFSAQQFPDLHSELNLSSLELGDSALYFCASSGGGGGSPLHFGNGTRLTVT.

J is TRBJ2-1 and V is TRBV5-1; 11 bases line up with TRBD2. Germline V gene sequence: CDR1 SGHRS, CDR2 YFSETQ. The CDR3 length is 17 residues. V lost 0 bases, J lost 3 bases, and 5 bases stayed unmatched. The CDR3 sequence is CASSLDISGRVYNEQFF. DNA for the CDR3: TGCGCCAGCAGCTTGGATATTAGCGGGAGGGTCTACAATGAGCAGTTCTTC.

The V gene is TRBV7-9, the J gene TRBJ2-1, with TRBD2 matching 7 bases. Germline V gene lookup returns CDR1 SEHNR and CDR2 FQNEAQ (reference sequence). J lost 2 bases, V lost 5 bases, and 6 bases had no gene match. The CDR3 covers 15 residues. CDR3 bases: TGTGCCAGCAGCCCAACCGGGACTACCTACAATGAGCAGTTCTTC. Translated, it gives CASSPTGTTYNEQFF.

This clone was detected a few times. The rearrangement joins TRBV5-1 to TRBJ1-1; 10 positions agree with TRBD1. J gave up 4 bases and V 2 bases, and 8 bases lay outside the gene matches. CDR1 is SGHRS and CDR2 is YFSETQ in the germline V gene. CDR3 size: 16 residues. DNA of the CDR3: TGCGCCAGCAGCTTAGACAGGGGGCATAGGAGCACTGAAGCTTTCTTT. Translated, it gives CASSLDRGHRSTEAFF.

J is TRBJ1-2 and V is TRBV6-5, with a possible D match to TRBD1 (5 bases). CDR3 length: 12 residues. The V gene's germline CDR1 is MNHEY and CDR2 SVGAGI. The V end was cut by 4 bases, the J end by 7 bases, with 10 bases between. CDR3 residues: CASSSGFAGYTF. The DNA for the CDR3 is TGTGCCAGCAGTTCAGGGTTCGCTGGCTACACCTTC.

The chain is built from TRBV19 and TRBJ1-5, with TRBD1 as a possible D gene (5 bases). This CDR3 has 14 amino acids. V lost 9 bases and J lost 7, with 19 bases in between. The germline CDR1 and CDR2 sequences are LNHDA and SQIVND (reference sequence). CDR3 sequence (DNA): TGTGCCAGCAGGACCGACTTGGCAGGGCAGCCCCAGCATTTT. It codes for CASRTDLAGQPQHF.

The genes are TRBV10-1 and TRBJ2-7; weak D call: TRBD1 (7 bases). The germline V gene encodes CDR1 WNHNN and CDR2 SYGVQD (reference sequence). Trimming removed 3 bases at V and 0 bases at J, with 12 bases between. The CDR3 totals 15 residues. CDR3 region: CASSDGQGGSYEQYF. The CDR3 DNA reads TGCGCCAGCAGTGATGGGCAGGGGGGCTCCTACGAGCAGTACTTC.

The J gene is TRBJ2-1, the V gene TRBV29-1, with D possibly matching TRBD2 (5 bases). V gave up 4 bases and J gave up 3 bases, with 19 bases separating them. This CDR3 is built from 16 residues. The germline V gene encodes CDR1 SQVTM and CDR2 ANQGSEA. CDR3 sequence: CSVATFVAGRYNEQFF. The CDR3 DNA sequence: TGCAGCGTTGCAACGTTCGTGGCGGGCCGCTACAATGAGCAGTTCTTC.

V gene TRBV6-1 combines with J gene TRBJ2-7, with D tentatively TRBD1 (6 bases). V was clipped by 3 bases and J by 1 base, with 10 bases between them. This CDR3 spans 14 amino acids. CDR1 MNHNS and CDR2 SASEGT come from the germline V gene. CDR3 sequence: CASSEGAGSYEQYV. CDR3 nucleotide sequence: TGTGCCAGCAGTGAGGGGGCAGGGTCCTACGAGCAGTACGTC.

The rearrangement joins TRBV3-1 (or the pseudogene TRBV3-2) to TRBJ2-3, with D unresolved. Trimming took off 1 base at V and 0 bases at J, with 5 bases between the two ends. Germline assignment: CDR1 LGHDT and CDR2 YNNKEL (reference sequence). The CDR3 loop spans 14 amino acids. This chain's CDR3 is CASSQARSTDTQYF. The CDR3 coding sequence is TGTGCCAGCAGCCAAGCGCGTAGCACAGATACGCAGTATTTT.

The chain combines TRBV15 with TRBJ2-1; 11 bases line up with TRBD2. The germline CDR1 and CDR2 sequences are LNHNV and YYDKDF (reference sequence). The CDR3 is made up of 18 amino acids. With V trimmed by 1 base and J by 0 bases, 5 bases remained unmatched. The CDR3, as DNA: TGTGCCACCAGCAGAGGAGGTAGCGGGAGGGTCTCCTACAATGAGCAGTTCTTC. This gives the protein CATSRGGSGRVSYNEQFF.

V gene TRBV9 combines with J gene TRBJ1-2, with unresolved D. Between the trimmed V and J ends, which lost 3 bases and 4 bases, there was a span of 19 bases. The germline V gene has CDR1 SGDLS and CDR2 YYNGEE. This CDR3 is 16 amino acids long. This chain's CDR3 is CASSAHPPGVGYGYTF. DNA of the CDR3: TGTGCCAGCAGCGCTCATCCGCCCGGGGTGGGCTATGGCTACACCTTC.

The gene calls are TRBV5-1 and TRBJ1-1, with a possible D match to TRBD1 (6 bases). The germline V gene has CDR1 SGHRS and CDR2 YFSETQ. The CDR3 spans 13 residues. V was cut by 4 bases and J by 6 bases, with 13 bases left in between. The CDR3 coding sequence is TGCGCCAGCAGCCCAAAGGGGGTAGCTGAAGCTTTCTTT. Protein: CASSPKGVAEAFF.

The V call is TRBV2, the J call TRBJ1-1, with D possibly TRBD1 on 5 matching bases. Germline values: CDR1 SNHLY, CDR2 FYNNEI. This CDR3 contains 13 residues. Trimming pared 5 bases from V and 1 base from J, leaving 8 bases between. This CDR3 is CASSTDTNTEAFF. In nucleotides, the CDR3 is TGTGCCAGCAGTACGGACACGAACACTGAAGCTTTCTTT.

This clone was seen a single time. The V gene is TRBV19, the J gene TRBJ2-1; 11 bases fit TRBD2. CDR1 is LNHDA and CDR2 is SQIVND in the germline V gene (reference sequence). The J segment lost 2 bases and the V segment lost 3 bases, leaving 3 bases of the junction unmatched. The CDR3 has 16 amino acids. The CDR3: CASSMPTSGAYNEQFF. In DNA, the CDR3 is TGTGCCAGTAGTATGCCGACTAGCGGGGCCTACAATGAGCAGTTCTTC.

The chain has TRBV10-1 and TRBJ2-1; 8 bases agree with TRBD1. V shed 0 bases and J 5 bases; nucleotides not matched to a gene: 6. The CDR3 is made up of 16 amino acids. In germline, CDR1 is WNHNN, CDR2 SYGVQD (reference sequence). This chain's CDR3 is CASSESSGQANNEQFF. As DNA, the CDR3 is TGCGCCAGCAGTGAGTCATCGGGACAGGCTAACAATGAGCAGTTCTTC.

V is TRBV5-1 and J is TRBJ2-5; tentative D call: TRBD1 (5 bases). The CDR3 extends over 15 amino acids. Between the trimmed V and J ends, which lost 1 base and 4 bases, there was a span of 14 bases. The germline gives CDR1 SGHRS, CDR2 YFSETQ. The CDR3 region is CASSLTGRQGETQYF. CDR3 bases: TGCGCCAGCAGCTTGACCGGAAGGCAGGGAGAGACCCAGTACTTC.